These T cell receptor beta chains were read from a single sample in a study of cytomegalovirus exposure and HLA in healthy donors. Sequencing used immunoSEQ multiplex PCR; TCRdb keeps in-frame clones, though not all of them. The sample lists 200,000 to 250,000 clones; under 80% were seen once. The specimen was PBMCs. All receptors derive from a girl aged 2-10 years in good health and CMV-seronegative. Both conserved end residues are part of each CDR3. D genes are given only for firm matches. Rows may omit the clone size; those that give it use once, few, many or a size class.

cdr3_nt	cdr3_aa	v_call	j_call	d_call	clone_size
TGTGCCAGCAGCCCGTTCACAGGTTCTGGAAACACCATATATTTT	CASSPFTGSGNTIYF	TRBV7-6	TRBJ1-3	NA	few
TGTGCCATCAGGGGGAGTGGCCGGGAGTATGGCTACACCTTC	CAIRGSGREYGYTF	TRBV10-3	TRBJ1-2	NA	NA
TGTGCCAGCGGCCAGATCTCTGGAAACACCATATATTTT	CASGQISGNTIYF	TRBV6-6	TRBJ1-3	NA	NA
TGTGCCTGGAGTACTAGCGGGGCCTGGGTCCAAGAGACCCAGTACTTC	CAWSTSGAWVQETQYF	TRBV30	TRBJ2-5	TRBD2	NA
TGTGCCAGTAGTGTCAGCGGGAACACAGATACGCAGTATTTT	CASSVSGNTDTQYF	TRBV19	TRBJ2-3	TRBD2	NA
TGCGCCAGCAGCCAAGACCGCGGCTCTGGAAACACCATATATTTT	CASSQDRGSGNTIYF	TRBV4-1	TRBJ1-3	NA	NA
TGTGCCAGCAGTTCCGTCGCCTCGGGGGCTTTCTTT	CASSSVASGAFF	TRBV6-5	TRBJ1-1	NA	NA
TGCGCCAGCAGCCCACAGGGTTACAATGAGCAGTTCTTC	CASSPQGYNEQFF	TRBV5-1	TRBJ2-1	NA	NA
TGTGCCAGCAGCTTAGCGGGAGGTAGCACAGATACGCAGTATTTT	CASSLAGGSTDTQYF	TRBV5-5	TRBJ2-3	TRBD2	NA
TGTGCCAGCAGCTTAGGGACAAGCAATCAGCCCCAGCATTTT	CASSLGTSNQPQHF	TRBV7-2	TRBJ1-5	NA	NA
TGCGCCAGCAGCTTTCTTAACCGACTTGACGAGCAGTACTTC	CASSFLNRLDEQYF	TRBV5-1	TRBJ2-7	NA	NA
TGCGCCAGCGACTTGGGGGGCGCGTTCAGCTATGGCTACACCTTC	CASDLGGAFSYGYTF	TRBV5-1	TRBJ1-2	NA	NA
TGCGCCAGCAGCGATCCGGGACAAGATAGCAATCAGCCCCAGCATTTT	CASSDPGQDSNQPQHF	TRBV4-1	TRBJ1-5	NA	NA
TGTGCCAGCAGCGTGGGCGGGAGTAGAAACGATGAGCAGTTCTTC	CASSVGGSRNDEQFF	TRBV9	TRBJ2-1	TRBD2	NA
TGTGCCAGCAGTGAAGCCAGACTAGCGGGAGTTCAGTACTTC	CASSEARLAGVQYF	TRBV6-1	TRBJ2-7	TRBD2	NA
TGCGCCAGCAGCGAAGCGGGAGGGCGTTCTGATGAGCAGTACTTC	CASSEAGGRSDEQYF	TRBV5-1	TRBJ2-7	TRBD2	few
TGTGCCAGCAGCCAACCCGAACGTCGACAGCAGCCCCAGCATTTT	CASSQPERRQQPQHF	TRBV28	TRBJ1-5	NA	NA
TGCGCCAGCAGCTGGACGGGACAGGGAAAAACGGAGACCCAGTACTTC	CASSWTGQGKTETQYF	TRBV5-1	TRBJ2-5	TRBD1	NA
TGTGCCAGGTCGACAGGGTCGTACACTGAAGCTTTCTTT	CARSTGSYTEAFF	TRBV2	TRBJ1-1	TRBD1	few
TGTGCCAGCAGCCAATTAACCCAGGGTTTATCAGGGAGGCCGTTCTTC	CASSQLTQGLSGRPFF	TRBV5-5	TRBJ2-1	NA	NA
TGTGCCAGCAGTGTCACTAGCCTCAATGAGCAGTTCTTC	CASSVTSLNEQFF	TRBV6-1	TRBJ2-1	NA	NA
TGTGCCAGCAGTGAACTTCCGGGACAGTTCTACGAGCAGTACTTC	CASSELPGQFYEQYF	TRBV6-1	TRBJ2-7	TRBD1	NA
TGTGCCAGCAGCTTGGCGGGGGGACAAGAGACCCAGTACTTC	CASSLAGGQETQYF	TRBV5-6	TRBJ2-5	TRBD2	NA
TGTGCCAGCAGTTCTGGCGGTGTGTCCCCGGGGACTGAAGCTTTCTTT	CASSSGGVSPGTEAFF	TRBV28	TRBJ1-1	NA	few
TGTGCCAGCAGTAGCGGGGCCCGGGCTTTCTTT	CASSSGARAFF	TRBV25-1	TRBJ1-1	NA	NA
TGTGCCAGCAGCTTGGTAGGGGGCGAAACTGAAGCTTTCTTT	CASSLVGGETEAFF	TRBV5-4	TRBJ1-1	TRBD1	NA
TGTGCCAGCAGTCGACTAGCGGGAGGGCAGGGTGAGCAGTTCTTC	CASSRLAGGQGEQFF	TRBV6-5	TRBJ2-1	TRBD2	NA
TGCGCCAGCAGCTCCCTCGCGGGGGCGATCTACAATGAGCAGTTCTTC	CASSSLAGAIYNEQFF	TRBV5-1	TRBJ2-1	NA	NA
TGTGCCAGCAGTTACCGTTGGCGGGGGAACTACAATGAGCAGTTCTTC	CASSYRWRGNYNEQFF	TRBV6-5	TRBJ2-1	TRBD2	NA
TGTGCCAGCAGTGCCAAAGGCCAGGGCTCCTACGAGCAGTACTTC	CASSAKGQGSYEQYF	TRBV2	TRBJ2-7	NA	few
TGCGCCAGCAGCCAAGATCTGACAGATACGCAGTATTTT	CASSQDLTDTQYF	TRBV4-1	TRBJ2-3	NA	NA
TGCGCCAGCAGCCCACAGGATTTGCAGAGGAACGAGCAGTACTTC	CASSPQDLQRNEQYF	TRBV4-1	TRBJ2-7	NA	NA
TGCGCCAGCAGCCAGGGCGTCACGACCGCCATATATTTT	CASSQGVTTAIYF	TRBV4-1	TRBJ1-3	NA	few
TGCGCCAGCAGCTTGGCCGGGGGATTGCTACCGTACGAGCAGTACTTC	CASSLAGGLLPYEQYF	TRBV5-1	TRBJ2-7	NA	once
TGTGCCACCCATACCAGCCAAGAGACCCAGTACTTC	CATHTSQETQYF	TRBV7-8	TRBJ2-5	NA	NA
TGTGCCTGGAGTGTAAAGGGGGAGTCGTACGAGCAGTACTTC	CAWSVKGESYEQYF	TRBV30	TRBJ2-7	NA	once
TGTGCCAGCAACCTGGGACAGACAGGGCGCAGGTCCACTGAAGCTTTCTTT	CASNLGQTGRRSTEAFF	TRBV7-6	TRBJ1-1	TRBD1	once
TGTGCCAGCAGACCCGGGACAGGGCCTGTCACCTTC	CASRPGTGPVTF	TRBV5-6	TRBJ1-2	TRBD1	NA
TGCGCCAGCAGCCTGACCACGACAGGGATGAACACTGAAGCTTTCTTT	CASSLTTTGMNTEAFF	TRBV5-1	TRBJ1-1	TRBD1	NA
TGTGCCAGCGCAATAACCCGGGTAGACGCTTTCTTT	CASAITRVDAFF	TRBV6-1	TRBJ1-1	NA	NA
TGTGCCAGCAGCGGAGGACTAGCGGGAAAAGCTGAGCAGTTCTTC	CASSGGLAGKAEQFF	TRBV5-6	TRBJ2-1	TRBD2	once
TGCGCCAGCAGCTCAGGTCAGACCCGGGGCTACACCTTC	CASSSGQTRGYTF	TRBV5-1	TRBJ1-2	NA	NA
TGTGCCAGCAGCCGCTACCCCGCGGGAGTGGGTGAAGATACGCAGTATTTT	CASSRYPAGVGEDTQYF	TRBV14	TRBJ2-3	TRBD2	NA
TGTGCCAGCATTATGAGCACTAGCGGACCCTACGAGCAGTACTTC	CASIMSTSGPYEQYF	TRBV6-1	TRBJ2-7	TRBD2	few
TGTGCCAGTAGTATGGACGCGGGCACTAACTATGGCTACACCTTC	CASSMDAGTNYGYTF	TRBV19	TRBJ1-2	NA	NA
TGTGCCAGCTCATCAACTAGCGACTCCTACGAGCAGTACTTC	CASSSTSDSYEQYF	TRBV18	TRBJ2-7	TRBD2	NA
TGCGCCAGCAGCCGCGGGGGGGGTGACCAGTTCTTC	CASSRGGGDQFF	TRBV5-1	TRBJ2-1	TRBD2	NA
TGTGCCAGTAGTATCGGGGGGACAGGGTACAAAAACATTCAGTACTTC	CASSIGGTGYKNIQYF	TRBV19	TRBJ2-4	TRBD1	NA
TGTGCCAGCAGCCAGGACAGGGGGGCAGATACGCAGTATTTT	CASSQDRGADTQYF	TRBV11-3	TRBJ2-3	TRBD1	NA